Listed here are 10 T cell receptor beta chains from one sample, sequenced in a study of response to subunit inactivated influenza vaccine. Using its own MiXCR run on the RT-PCR reads, TCRdb lists one record per CDR3 protein. The sample records 800,000 to 1,000,000 distinct CDR3 sequences, roughly 20% being singletons. Here the sequenced sample was PBMCs from blood, taken around 5 days after vaccination. These receptor sequences come from a man over 45 who received an inactivated influenza vaccine.

This clonotype was observed a handful of times. V is TRBV3-1 and J is TRBJ2-7; 7 bases are a match to TRBD1. V was pared by 1 base and J by 2 bases, with 14 bases of the junction left unmatched. This CDR3 has 18 amino acids. Germline loops: CDR1 LGHDT, CDR2 YNNKEL (reference sequence). The CDR3 spells CASSQALRQGLSAYEQYF. CDR3 sequence (DNA): TGTGCCAGCAGCCAAGCGCTAAGACAGGGCTTGTCCGCCTACGAGCAGTACTTC.

The rearrangement uses TRBV7-9 and TRBJ1-6; no clear D. Looked up from germline, CDR1 is SEHNR and CDR2 is FQNEAQ (reference sequence). The CDR3 sequence is 12 residues long. V lost 6 bases to trimming and J lost 7 bases, with 7 bases between them. The DNA for the CDR3 is TGTGCCAGCAGTTATCAGAATTCACCCCTCCACTTT. As protein: CASSYQNSPLHF.

This clonotype occurred a few times. This chain connects TRBV29-1 to TRBJ1-2; unclear D gene. Germline lookup yields CDR1 SQVTM and CDR2 ANQGSEA. This CDR3 comprises 12 residues. V was cut by 1 base and J by 3 bases, with 6 bases left in between. CDR3 DNA sequence: TGCAGCGTTGAAGGCACCGACTATGGCTACACCTTC. Its translation: CSVEGTDYGYTF. The variable domain in full, with the rest retrieved from reference TRBV29-1 and TRBJ1-2, is SAVISQKPSRDICQRGTSLTIQCQVDSQVTMMFWYRQQPGQSLTLIATANQGSEATYESGFVIDKFPISRPNLTFSTLTVSNMSPEDSSIYLCSVEGTDYGYTFGSGTRLTVV.

By sample share, this clonotype is medium-sized. V usage is TRBV29-1 and J usage is TRBJ2-1; 14 bases align to TRBD2. V lost 4 bases to trimming and J lost 7 bases; unmatched junction nucleotides: 9. CDR3 size: 16 residues. The germline V gene has CDR1 SQVTM and CDR2 ANQGSEA. CDR3 sequence (DNA): TGCAGCGTTGCGGGACTAGCGGGAGAGATGGGTAATGAGCAGTTCTTC. Translated: CSVAGLAGEMGNEQFF.

This clonotype has more than one count but fewer than ten. CDR3 bases: TGTGCCAGCAGTGAATTGGGACGGAACTATGGCTACACCTTC. Translating it yields CASSELGRNYGYTF. The chain couples TRBV25-1 to TRBJ1-2; D perhaps matches TRBD1 (5 bases). This CDR3 has 14 residues. The V gene's germline CDR1 is MGHDK and CDR2 SYGVNS. Trimming took 1 base from V and 2 from J, leaving 8 bases between them.

V is TRBV4-1 and J is TRBJ1-6; weak D call: TRBD1 (5 bases). Per germline, CDR1 MGHRA and CDR2 YSYEKL. Trimming took 2 bases from V and 6 from J, leaving 8 bases between them. CDR3 length: 14 residues. The CDR3 nucleotides read TGCGCCAGCAGCCAAAGCAGGGTTAATTCACCCCTCCACTTT. As protein: CASSQSRVNSPLHF.

Ten or more counts support this clonotype. The chain couples TRBV12-3 or TRBV12-4 to TRBJ1-4; D may be TRBD1 (5 bases). V lost 2 bases and J lost 5, with 9 bases in between. This CDR3 comprises 14 residues. As DNA, the CDR3 is TGTGCCAGCAGTTTACATGGGGCGAATGAAAAACTGTTTTTT. It encodes CASSLHGANEKLFF.

This clonotype showed up many times. The chain joins TRBV12-3 or TRBV12-4 to TRBJ2-3, with D unclear. The germline V and J ends were trimmed by 2 bases and 2 bases, with 8 bases remaining between them. The CDR3 is 14 amino acids. Written as DNA, the CDR3 is TGTGCCAGCAGTTTACGCAGTGTCACAGATACGCAGTATTTT. It translates to CASSLRSVTDTQYF.

The chain combines TRBV28 with TRBJ2-2; TRBD2 is a possible D gene (5 bases). This CDR3 has 16 amino acids. Germline assignment: CDR1 MDHEN and CDR2 SYDVKM. V lost 1 base to trimming and J lost 5 bases, with 14 bases between them. CDR3 loop: CASSLYVVRGTGELFF. The CDR3 bases are TGTGCCAGCAGTTTATATGTGGTTCGGGGAACCGGGGAGCTGTTTTTT.

This clonotype was found a few times. The V and J genes are TRBV29-1 and TRBJ2-1, with 12 bases lining up with TRBD2. This CDR3 is 14 amino acids long. The germline CDR1 and CDR2 sequences are SQVTM and ANQGSEA. V shed 7 bases, J shed 10 bases, and the junction held 11 bases outside the gene matches. The CDR3 DNA follows: TGCAGCGCCGAGCCTAGCGGGAGGGCGGGCGAGCAGTTCTTC. Protein sequence: CSAEPSGRAGEQFF.